This T cell receptor beta chain was sequenced for a study of T-cell memory formation after mild COVID-19. Overall study context: The two donors had largely donor-specific TCR clusters. General study findings and limits: CM and EM subsets held most contracting CD4+ clones; EMRA held CD8+ ones. Memory sampled before infection contained some responding clones, suggesting cross-reactive memory joined. Contracting clones, day 15 to 85, had balanced CD4/CD8, and later expanders favored CD4+.

This clonotype was counted a few times. Its antigen is not known. Germline loops: CDR1 LNHDA, CDR2 SQIVND (reference sequence). This CDR3 region has 15 residues. V lost 3 bases and J lost 4; bases outside the gene matches: 7. One entry per CDR3 protein results from TCRdb running MiXCR on the 5' RACE reads. The data show about 310,000 distinct CDR3 sequences, approximately 19% seen once. The TCR originated in a man between 18 and 35 years old who had mild COVID-19 (a few samples of this study predate the infection). Cell type and time point are not known. Input material: PBMCs or a T cell subset sorted from them (not recorded which). The V gene is TRBV19, the J gene TRBJ1-2; TRBD1 matches at 8 bases. The CDR3 coding sequence is TGTGCCAGTAGTATTTGGGGACAGGAGACCTATGGCTACACCTTC. It is translated as CASSIWGQETYGYTF.